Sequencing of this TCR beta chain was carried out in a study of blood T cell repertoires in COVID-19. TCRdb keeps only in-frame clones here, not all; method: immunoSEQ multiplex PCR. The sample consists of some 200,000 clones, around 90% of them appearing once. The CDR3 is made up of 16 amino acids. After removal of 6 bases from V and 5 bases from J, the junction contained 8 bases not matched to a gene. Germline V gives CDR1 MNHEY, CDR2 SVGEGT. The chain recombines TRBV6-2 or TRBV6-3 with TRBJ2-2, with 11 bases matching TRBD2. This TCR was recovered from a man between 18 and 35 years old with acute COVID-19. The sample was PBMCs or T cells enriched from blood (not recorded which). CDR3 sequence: CASSSGTSGPTGELFF. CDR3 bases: TGTGCCAGCAGCTCCGGGACTAGCGGACCTACCGGGGAGCTGTTTTTT.